What follows is one TCR beta chain and its context. The source of the sample is a study of long-term antiretroviral therapy in people with HIV. Samples were assayed with immunoSEQ v3.0 at survey level. Method: immunoSEQ multiplex PCR; TCRdb's copy keeps in-frame clones and lacks some. This sample has tens of thousands of clones, with 70% to 85% found just once. This CDR3 spans 17 amino acids. The V gene's germline CDR1 is SGHDT and CDR2 YYEEEE. Sequenced here: unsorted PBMCs, sampled 0.5 years after starting antiretroviral therapy. The clonotype was recovered from a man between 18 and 35 years old with HIV. The chain uses TRBV5-6 and TRBJ2-4; D is ambiguous. Written as DNA, the CDR3 is TGTGCAGCCGCCCAACCGCCCTCCCAATATACCAAAAACATTCAGTACTTC. Translating it yields CAAAQPPSQYTKNIQYF.